This T cell receptor beta chain originates from a study of tumor and adjacent non-tumor tissue in lung cancer. TCRbeta libraries were built with three rounds of nested PCR, modified from ARM-PCR. Each CDR3 protein gets one entry after TCRdb re-called the multiplex PCR reads with MiXCR. This sample has approximately 110,000 distinct CDR3 sequences; 50% to 70% occur once, and the top ten carry 19%. There are 15 residues in the CDR3. From germline, CDR1 is DFQATT and CDR2 SNEGSKA (reference sequence). A note on this clonotype: A read error may account for a junction end that differs from germline.

RNA was extracted from bulk tissue without any cell sorting. The normal lung tissue was taken more than 3 cm from the tumor edge. This sequence originates from a man aged 55 to 70 with non-small cell lung cancer. The V and J genes are TRBV20-1 and TRBJ1-1, with a possible D match to TRBD1 (5 bases). The sequenced sample consisted of distant non-tumor lung tissue. The CDR3 here is CSSSWATGLPTEAFF. The CDR3 DNA sequence: TGCAGTTCTAGTTGGGCTACAGGACTCCCCACTGAAGCTTTCTTT.